The subject of this entry is one T cell receptor beta chain. The target antigen is unknown. The sample belongs to a study of beta chain features in type 1 diabetes. Study details: Patients were similar to healthy donors in age and gender (as well as in cell yields). Study results and caveats: Moderate but significant shortening of TCRB CDR3s was recorded in all four CD4+ subsets from Type 1 diabetes patients.

Staining for CD45RO/CCR7/CD25/CD127/CD95/CD27 allowed sorting of CD4+ naive, central memory, regulatory and stem cell-like memory cells. The authors reverse transcribed all of the isolated RNA, so sequencing captured expressed TCRB transcripts. Assay: immunoSEQ multiplex PCR; the TCRdb copy retains only in-frame clones and omits some. The top ten hold roughly 0.011% of the sample, which has under 350,000 clones, around 22% seen once. Trimming took 5 bases from V and 4 from J, leaving 14 bases between them. Germline lookup yields CDR1 MNHEY and CDR2 SVGAGI. This CDR3 is 14 amino acids long. The sequenced sample consisted of naive CD4+ T cells from blood. The sequence derives from a woman under 40 with type 1 diabetes. The V and J genes are TRBV6-5 and TRBJ1-2; D is uncertain. The CDR3 nucleotides read TGTGCCAGCAGTATACCAGGTTCTGTCTATGGCTACACCTTC. Translating gives CASSIPGSVYGYTF.